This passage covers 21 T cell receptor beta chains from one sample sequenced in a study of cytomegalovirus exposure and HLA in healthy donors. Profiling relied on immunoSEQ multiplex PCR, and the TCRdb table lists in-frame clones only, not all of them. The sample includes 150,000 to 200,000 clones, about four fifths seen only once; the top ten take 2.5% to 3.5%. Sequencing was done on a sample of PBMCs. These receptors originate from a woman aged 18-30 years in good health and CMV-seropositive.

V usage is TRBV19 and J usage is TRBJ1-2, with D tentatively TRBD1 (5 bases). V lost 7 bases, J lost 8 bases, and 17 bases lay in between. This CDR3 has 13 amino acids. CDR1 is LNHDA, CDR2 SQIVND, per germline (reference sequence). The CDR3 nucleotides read TGTGCCAGTATTGGTACTGGAGGGGAAGGCTACACCTTC. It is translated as CASIGTGGEGYTF.

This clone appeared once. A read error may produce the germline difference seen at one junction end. CDR3 sequence reads: CASSHVEIPPGTTGKDF. As DNA, the CDR3 is TGCGCCAGCAGCCACGTTGAAATTCCGCCGGGGACAACAGGGAAGGACTTC. The V and J genes are TRBV4-1 and TRBJ2-7; possibly TRBD1 for D (6 bases). CDR3 length: 17 amino acids. CDR1 is MGHRA and CDR2 is YSYEKL in the germline V gene.

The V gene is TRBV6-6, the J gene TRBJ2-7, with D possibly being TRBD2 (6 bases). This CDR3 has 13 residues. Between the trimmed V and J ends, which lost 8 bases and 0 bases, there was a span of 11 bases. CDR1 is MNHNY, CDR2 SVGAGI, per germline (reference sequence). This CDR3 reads CASPGVGSYEQYF. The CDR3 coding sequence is TGTGCCAGCCCGGGGGTTGGCTCCTACGAGCAGTACTTC.

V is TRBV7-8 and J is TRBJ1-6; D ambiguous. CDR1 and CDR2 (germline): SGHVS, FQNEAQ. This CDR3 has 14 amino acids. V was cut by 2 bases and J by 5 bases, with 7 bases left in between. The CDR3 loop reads CASSLRTDNSPLHF. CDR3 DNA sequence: TGTGCCAGCAGCTTACGTACAGATAATTCACCCCTCCACTTT.

As DNA, the CDR3 is TGTGCCAGCAGCTCCCTGAGGACTAGCGGACCGAAAGAGCAGTACTTC. It is translated as CASSSLRTSGPKEQYF. This sequence joins TRBV11-2 and TRBJ2-7, with 10 bases that match TRBD2. V dropped 4 bases and J dropped 7; count of bases not matched to a gene: 13. Germline V gene sequence: CDR1 SGHAT, CDR2 FQNNGV. The CDR3 contains 16 residues.

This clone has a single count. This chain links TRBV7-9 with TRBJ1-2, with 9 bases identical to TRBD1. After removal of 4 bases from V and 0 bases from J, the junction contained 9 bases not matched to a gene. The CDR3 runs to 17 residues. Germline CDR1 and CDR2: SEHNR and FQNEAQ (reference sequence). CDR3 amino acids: CASSSADRGSSNYGYTF. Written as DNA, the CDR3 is TGTGCCAGCAGCTCCGCGGACAGGGGATCATCTAACTATGGCTACACCTTC.

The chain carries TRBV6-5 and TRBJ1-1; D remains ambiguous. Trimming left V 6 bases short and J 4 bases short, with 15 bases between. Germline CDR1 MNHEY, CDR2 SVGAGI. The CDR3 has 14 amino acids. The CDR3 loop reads CASRAASGITEAFF. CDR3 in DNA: TGTGCCAGCAGGGCAGCCTCAGGAATCACTGAAGCTTTCTTT.

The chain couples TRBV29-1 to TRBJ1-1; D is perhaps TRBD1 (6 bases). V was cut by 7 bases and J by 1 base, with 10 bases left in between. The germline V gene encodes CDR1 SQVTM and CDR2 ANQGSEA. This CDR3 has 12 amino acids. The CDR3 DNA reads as TGCAGCGGTCACAGGGAGAACACTGAAGCTTTCTTT. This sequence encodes CSGHRENTEAFF.

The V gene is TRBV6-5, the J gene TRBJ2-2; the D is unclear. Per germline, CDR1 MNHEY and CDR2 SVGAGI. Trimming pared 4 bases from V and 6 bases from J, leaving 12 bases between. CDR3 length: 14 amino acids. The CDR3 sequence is CASSSYAFAGELFF. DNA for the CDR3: TGTGCCAGCAGTTCCTACGCTTTCGCCGGGGAGCTGTTTTTT.

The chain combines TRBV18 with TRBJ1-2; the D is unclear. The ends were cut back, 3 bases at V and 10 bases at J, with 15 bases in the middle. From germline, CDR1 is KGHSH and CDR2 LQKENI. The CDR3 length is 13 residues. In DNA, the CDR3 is TGTGCCAGCTCACCGGCCGGGAAACAACACTACACCTTC. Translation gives CASSPAGKQHYTF.

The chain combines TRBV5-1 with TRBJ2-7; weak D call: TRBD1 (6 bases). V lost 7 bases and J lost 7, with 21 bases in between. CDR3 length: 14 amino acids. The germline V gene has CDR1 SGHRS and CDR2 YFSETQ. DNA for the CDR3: TGCGCCAGCTTTGACAGGACCCAAACAGGGGAGCAGTACTTC. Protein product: CASFDRTQTGEQYF.

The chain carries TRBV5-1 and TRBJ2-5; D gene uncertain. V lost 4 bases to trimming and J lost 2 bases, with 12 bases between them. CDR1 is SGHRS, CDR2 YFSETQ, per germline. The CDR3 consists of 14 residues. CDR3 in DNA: TGCGCCAGCAGCCCACACACAAGACAAGAGACCCAGTACTTC. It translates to CASSPHTRQETQYF. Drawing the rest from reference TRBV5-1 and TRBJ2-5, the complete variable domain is KAGVTQTPRYLIKTRGQQVTLSCSPISGHRSVSWYQQTPGQGLQFLFEYFSETQRNKGNFPGRFSGRQFSNSRSEMNVSTLELGDSALYLCASSPHTRQETQYFGPGTRLLVL.

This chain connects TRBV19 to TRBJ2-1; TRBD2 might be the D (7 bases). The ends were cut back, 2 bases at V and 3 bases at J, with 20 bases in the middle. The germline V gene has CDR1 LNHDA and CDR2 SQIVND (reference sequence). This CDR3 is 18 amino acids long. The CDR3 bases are TGTGCCAGTAGTATAAGGGACCTGGGGGGGGCGAACTACAATGAGCAGTTCTTC. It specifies CASSIRDLGGANYNEQFF.

CDR3 sequence: CASSAQAGPSTDTQYF. DNA of the CDR3: TGTGCCAGCAGCGCCCAAGCGGGGCCCAGCACAGATACGCAGTATTTT. The rearrangement uses TRBV9 and TRBJ2-3; 7 positions match TRBD2. The germline V gene encodes CDR1 SGDLS and CDR2 YYNGEE. Losses at the gene ends were 3 bases for V and 0 bases for J; bases not matched to a gene: 7. The CDR3 contains 16 residues. Supplemented by reference TRBV9 and TRBJ2-3, the full variable domain reads DSGVTQTPKHLITATGQRVTLRCSPRSGDLSVYWYQQSLDQGLQFLIQYYNGEERAKGNILERFSAQQFPDLHSELNLSSLELGDSALYFCASSAQAGPSTDTQYFGPGTRLTVL.

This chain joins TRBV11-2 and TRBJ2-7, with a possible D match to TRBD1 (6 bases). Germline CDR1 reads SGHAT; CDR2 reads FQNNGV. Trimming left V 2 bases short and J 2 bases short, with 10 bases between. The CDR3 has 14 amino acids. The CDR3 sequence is CASSLIRGTYEQYF. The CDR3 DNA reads TGTGCCAGCAGCTTAATAAGGGGGACCTACGAGCAGTACTTC. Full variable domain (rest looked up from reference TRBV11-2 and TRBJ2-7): EAGVAQSPRYKIIEKRQSVAFWCNPISGHATLYWYQQILGQGPKLLIQFQNNGVVDDSQLPKDRFSAERLKGVDSTLKIQPAKLEDSAVYLCASSLIRGTYEQYFGPGTRLTVT.

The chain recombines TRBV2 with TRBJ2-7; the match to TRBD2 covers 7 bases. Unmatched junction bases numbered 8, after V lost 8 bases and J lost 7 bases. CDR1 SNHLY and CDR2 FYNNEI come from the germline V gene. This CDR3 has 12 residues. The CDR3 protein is CASRLAVQEQYF. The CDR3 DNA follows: TGTGCCAGCCGGCTAGCGGTTCAGGAGCAGTACTTC.

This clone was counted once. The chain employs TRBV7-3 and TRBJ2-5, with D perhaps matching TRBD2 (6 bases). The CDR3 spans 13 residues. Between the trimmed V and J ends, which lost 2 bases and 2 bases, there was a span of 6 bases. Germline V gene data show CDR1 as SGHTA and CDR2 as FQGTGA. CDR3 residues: CASSLGTQETQYF. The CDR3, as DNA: TGTGCCAGCAGCTTAGGGACTCAAGAGACCCAGTACTTC.

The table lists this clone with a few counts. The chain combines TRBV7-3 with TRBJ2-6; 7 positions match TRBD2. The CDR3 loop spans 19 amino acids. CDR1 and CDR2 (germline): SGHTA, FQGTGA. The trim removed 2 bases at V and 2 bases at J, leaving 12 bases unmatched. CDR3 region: CASSLYGGTLGPGANVLTF. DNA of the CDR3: TGTGCCAGCAGCTTATACGGGGGGACTTTAGGTCCTGGGGCCAACGTCCTGACTTTC.

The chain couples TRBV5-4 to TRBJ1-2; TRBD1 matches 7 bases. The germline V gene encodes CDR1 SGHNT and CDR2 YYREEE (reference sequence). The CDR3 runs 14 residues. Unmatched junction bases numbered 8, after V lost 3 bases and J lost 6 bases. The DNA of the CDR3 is TGTGCCAGCAGCTCCCGAGACAGGGAAGATGGCTACACCTTC. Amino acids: CASSSRDREDGYTF.

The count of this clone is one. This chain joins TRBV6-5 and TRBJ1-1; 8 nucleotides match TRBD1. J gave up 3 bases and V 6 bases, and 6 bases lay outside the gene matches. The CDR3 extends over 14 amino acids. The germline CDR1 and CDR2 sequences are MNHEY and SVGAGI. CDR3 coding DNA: TGTGCCAGCAGAAACAGGGGGAGGGACACTGAAGCTTTCTTT. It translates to CASRNRGRDTEAFF.

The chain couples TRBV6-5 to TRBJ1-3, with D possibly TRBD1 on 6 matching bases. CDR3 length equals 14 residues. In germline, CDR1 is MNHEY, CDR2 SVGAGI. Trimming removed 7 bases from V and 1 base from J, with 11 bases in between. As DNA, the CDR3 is TGTGCCAGCACAGGGGTCGGATCTGGAAACACCATATATTTT. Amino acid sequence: CASTGVGSGNTIYF.